The next 5 T cell receptor beta chains were all read from a single sample in a study of regulatory T cells in long-lasting Graves disease. Arm-PCR with iRepertoire HTBI primers amplified the CDR3 regions for these TCR beta libraries. TCRdb analysed the multiplex PCR reads with MiXCR anew, one entry per CDR3 protein. The sample includes 410,000 or so distinct CDR3 sequences, 15% of them seen just once. Noted time point: newly diagnosed GD, antithyroid drugs for less than 3 months. Preparation of the TCR library used RNA extracted from PBMCs. This same sample was also taken into another study, of T cells in Graves' hyperthyroidism and ophthalmopathy.

The sequenced sample was peripheral blood mononuclear cells (PBMCs), obtained at new diagnosis, from a patient treated with antithyroid drugs. The receptors stem from a woman in her twenties or thirties with Graves disease.

This clonotype was recorded many times. V usage is TRBV20-1 and J usage is TRBJ2-1; D call uncertain. The length of the CDR3 is 13 residues. V shed 3 bases and J shed 4 bases, with 10 bases lying between them. In germline, CDR1 is DFQATT, CDR2 SNEGSKA (reference sequence). The DNA of the CDR3 is TGCAGTGCTAGGGTAAAGGAATACAATGAGCAGTTCTTC. It is translated as CSARVKEYNEQFF.

This clonotype was seen at least ten times. The chain is built from TRBV6-2 or TRBV6-3 and TRBJ2-3, with TRBD1 matching 9 bases. The CDR3 runs 14 residues. Trimming removed 8 bases from V and 2 bases from J; junction bases left unmatched: 5. Germline V gene sequence: CDR1 MNHEY, CDR2 SVGEGT. CDR3 coding DNA: TGTGCCAGCCTCCGGGACAGGGTCACAGATACGCAGTATTTT. Protein: CASLRDRVTDTQYF.

This clonotype was detected a few times. This chain connects TRBV19 to TRBJ1-5, with D possibly being TRBD1 (5 bases). CDR1 LNHDA and CDR2 SQIVND come from the germline V gene (reference sequence). There are 15 residues in the CDR3. Trimming took off 6 bases at V and 3 bases at J, with 15 bases between the two ends. In DNA, the CDR3 is TGTGCCAGTAGCAAACAGGTTAGGGCCAATCAGCCCCAGCATTTT. This translates into CASSKQVRANQPQHF.

The chain employs TRBV7-9 and TRBJ1-5, with 9 bases matching TRBD1. The CDR3 sequence is 17 residues long. Germline CDR1 and CDR2: SEHNR and FQNEAQ (reference sequence). V trimming: 3 bases; J trimming: 2 bases; junction bases outside the gene matches: 8. CDR3 DNA sequence: TGTGCCAGCAGCTTTGGACAGGGGTATGTTGGCAATCAGCCCCAGCATTTT. Translated, it gives CASSFGQGYVGNQPQHF.

The CDR3 sequence: CATIGEYNEQFF. CDR3 in DNA: TGTGCCACCATTGGGGAGTACAATGAGCAGTTCTTC. The chain combines TRBV19 with TRBJ2-1, with D possibly being TRBD2 (5 bases). Trimming shortened V by 10 bases and J by 4 bases, and 11 bases separated the two germline ends. The germline V gene has CDR1 LNHDA and CDR2 SQIVND (reference sequence). CDR3 length equals 12 residues.